This T cell receptor beta chain was sequenced during a study of blood T cell repertoires in COVID-19. Study-level information: T cells, B-cell-depleted T cells, or PBMCs supplied cDNA or gDNA.

In the authors' workflow: Amplification of reference gene primers provided the estimated nucleated cell counts. Generated by immunoSEQ multiplex PCR, the TCRdb table keeps only in-frame clones and is missing some. That table gives V, J and clone size, and the DNA gave D and trimming. The profile shows about 110,000 clones, about 88% of them singletons. V dropped 7 bases and J dropped 7; count of bases not matched to a gene: 8. The CDR3 runs 14 residues. In germline, CDR1 is LNHDA, CDR2 SQIVND (reference sequence). The specimen was peripheral blood. This receptor was obtained from a man aged 40-49 years with acute or convalescent COVID-19. The V call is TRBV19, the J call TRBJ2-3, with 10 bases lining up with TRBD2. The CDR3 DNA is TGTGCCAGTACCGAGCGGGGGGGTCTGAATACGCAGTATTTT. This gives the protein CASTERGGLNTQYF.